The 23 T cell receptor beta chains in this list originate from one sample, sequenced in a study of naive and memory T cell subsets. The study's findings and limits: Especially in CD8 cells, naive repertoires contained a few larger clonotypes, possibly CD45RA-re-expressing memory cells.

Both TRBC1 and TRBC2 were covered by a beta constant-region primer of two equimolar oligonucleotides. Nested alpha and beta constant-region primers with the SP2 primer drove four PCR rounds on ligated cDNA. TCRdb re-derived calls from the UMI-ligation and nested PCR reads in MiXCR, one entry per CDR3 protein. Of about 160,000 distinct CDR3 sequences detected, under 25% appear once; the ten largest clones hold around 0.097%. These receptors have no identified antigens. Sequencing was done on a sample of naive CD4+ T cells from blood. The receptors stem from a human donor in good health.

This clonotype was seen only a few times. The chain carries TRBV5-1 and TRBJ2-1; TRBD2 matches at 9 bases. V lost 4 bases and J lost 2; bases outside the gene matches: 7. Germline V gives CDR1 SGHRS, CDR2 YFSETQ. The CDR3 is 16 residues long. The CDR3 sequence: CASSPRLAATYNEQFF. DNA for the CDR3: TGCGCCAGCAGCCCACGACTAGCGGCAACCTACAATGAGCAGTTCTTC.

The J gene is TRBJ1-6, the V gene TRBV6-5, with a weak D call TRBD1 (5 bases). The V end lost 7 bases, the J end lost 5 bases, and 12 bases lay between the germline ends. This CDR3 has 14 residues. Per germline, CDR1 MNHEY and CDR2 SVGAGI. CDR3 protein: CASTPGTHNSPLHF. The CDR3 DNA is TGTGCCAGCACCCCCGGGACCCATAATTCACCCCTCCACTTT.

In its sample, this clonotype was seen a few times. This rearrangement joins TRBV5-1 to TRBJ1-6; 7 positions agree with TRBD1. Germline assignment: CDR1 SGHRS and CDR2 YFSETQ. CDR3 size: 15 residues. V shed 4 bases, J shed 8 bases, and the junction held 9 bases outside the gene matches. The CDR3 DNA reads TGCGCCAGCAGCCCCGACAGGGCTTTGGATTCACCCCTCCACTTT. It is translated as CASSPDRALDSPLHF.

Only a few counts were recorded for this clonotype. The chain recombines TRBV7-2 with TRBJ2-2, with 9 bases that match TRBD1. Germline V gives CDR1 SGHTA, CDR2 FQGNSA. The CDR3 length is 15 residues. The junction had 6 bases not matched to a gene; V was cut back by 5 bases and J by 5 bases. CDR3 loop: CASSTGTGRTGELFF. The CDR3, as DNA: TGTGCCAGCAGCACCGGGACAGGGCGGACCGGGGAGCTGTTTTTT.

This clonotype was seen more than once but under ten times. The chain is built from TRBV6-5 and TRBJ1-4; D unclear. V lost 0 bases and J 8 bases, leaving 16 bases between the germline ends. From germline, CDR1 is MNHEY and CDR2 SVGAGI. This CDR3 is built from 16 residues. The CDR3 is CASSYSYSAVGEKLFF. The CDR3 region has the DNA TGTGCCAGCAGTTACTCGTACTCAGCGGTTGGGGAAAAACTGTTTTTT.

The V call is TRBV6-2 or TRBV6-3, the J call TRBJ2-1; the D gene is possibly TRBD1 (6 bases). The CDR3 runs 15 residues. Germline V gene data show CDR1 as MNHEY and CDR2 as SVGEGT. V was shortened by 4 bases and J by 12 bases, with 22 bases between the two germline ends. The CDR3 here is CASSSFSGVGKGQFF. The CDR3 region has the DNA TGTGCCAGCAGTTCCTTCTCAGGGGTGGGGAAGGGGCAGTTCTTC.

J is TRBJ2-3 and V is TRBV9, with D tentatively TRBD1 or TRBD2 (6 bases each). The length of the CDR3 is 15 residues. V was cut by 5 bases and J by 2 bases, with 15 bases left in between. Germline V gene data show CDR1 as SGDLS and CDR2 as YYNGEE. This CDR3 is CASRGGRHPTDTQYF. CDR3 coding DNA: TGTGCCAGCAGGGGGGGCCGACACCCCACAGATACGCAGTATTTT.

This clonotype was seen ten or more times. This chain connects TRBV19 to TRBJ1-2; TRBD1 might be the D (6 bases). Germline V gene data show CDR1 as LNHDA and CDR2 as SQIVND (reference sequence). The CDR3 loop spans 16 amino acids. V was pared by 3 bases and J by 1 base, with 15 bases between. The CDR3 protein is CASSIARGAYNYGYTF. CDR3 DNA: TGTGCCAGTAGTATCGCCAGGGGCGCATATAACTATGGCTACACCTTC.

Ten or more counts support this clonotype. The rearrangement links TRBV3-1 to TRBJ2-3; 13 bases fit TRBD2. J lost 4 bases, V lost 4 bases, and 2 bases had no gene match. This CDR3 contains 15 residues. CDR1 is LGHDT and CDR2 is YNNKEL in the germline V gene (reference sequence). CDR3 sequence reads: CASSLGLAGADTQYF. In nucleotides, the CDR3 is TGTGCCAGCAGCCTAGGACTAGCGGGAGCAGATACGCAGTATTTT.

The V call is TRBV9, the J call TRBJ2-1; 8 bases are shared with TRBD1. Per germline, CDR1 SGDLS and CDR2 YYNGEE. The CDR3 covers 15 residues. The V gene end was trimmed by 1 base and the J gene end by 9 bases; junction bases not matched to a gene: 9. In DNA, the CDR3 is TGTGCCAGCAGCGTAAGGTTGGCAGGGGGCGGTGAGCAGTTCTTC. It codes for CASSVRLAGGGEQFF.

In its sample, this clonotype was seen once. The CDR3 is CASSTTPYQETQYF. The CDR3 nucleotides read TGTGCCAGCAGTACTACACCGTACCAAGAGACCCAGTACTTC. The rearrangement joins TRBV7-9 to TRBJ2-5; no firm D call. This CDR3 is 14 amino acids long. V lost 6 bases, J lost 0 bases, and 11 bases lay in between. Germline CDR1 is SEHNR and CDR2 is FQNEAQ (reference sequence).

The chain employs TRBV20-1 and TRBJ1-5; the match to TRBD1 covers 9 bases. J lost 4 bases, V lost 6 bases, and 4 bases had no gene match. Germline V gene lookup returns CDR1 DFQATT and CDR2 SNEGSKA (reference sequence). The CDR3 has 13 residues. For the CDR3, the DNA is TGCAGTGCCAGGACAGGGGTGAATCAGCCCCAGCATTTT. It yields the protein CSARTGVNQPQHF.

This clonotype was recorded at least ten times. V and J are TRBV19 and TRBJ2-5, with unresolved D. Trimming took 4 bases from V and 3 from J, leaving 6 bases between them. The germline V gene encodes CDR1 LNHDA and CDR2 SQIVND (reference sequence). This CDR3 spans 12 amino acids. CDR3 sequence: CASSKTEETQYF. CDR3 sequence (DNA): TGTGCCAGTAGTAAGACTGAAGAGACCCAGTACTTC.

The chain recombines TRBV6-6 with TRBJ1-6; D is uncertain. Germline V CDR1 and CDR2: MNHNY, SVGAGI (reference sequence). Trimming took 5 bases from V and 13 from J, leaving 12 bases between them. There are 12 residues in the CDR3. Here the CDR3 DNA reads TGTGCCAGCAGTCCAACCCCTTTCCCCCTCCACTTT. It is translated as CASSPTPFPLHF.

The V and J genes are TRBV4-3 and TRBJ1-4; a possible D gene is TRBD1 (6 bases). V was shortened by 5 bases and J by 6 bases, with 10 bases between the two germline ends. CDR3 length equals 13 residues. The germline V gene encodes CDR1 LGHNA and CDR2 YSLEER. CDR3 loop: CASSLRQDEKLFF. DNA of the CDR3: TGCGCCAGCAGCTTGCGACAGGATGAAAAACTGTTTTTT.

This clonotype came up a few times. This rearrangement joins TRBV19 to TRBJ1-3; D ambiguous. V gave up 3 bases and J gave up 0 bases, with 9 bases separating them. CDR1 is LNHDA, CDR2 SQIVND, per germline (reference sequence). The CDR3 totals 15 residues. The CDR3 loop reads CASSIRTSSGNTIYF. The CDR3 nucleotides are TGTGCCAGTAGTATCCGGACGAGCTCTGGAAACACCATATATTTT.

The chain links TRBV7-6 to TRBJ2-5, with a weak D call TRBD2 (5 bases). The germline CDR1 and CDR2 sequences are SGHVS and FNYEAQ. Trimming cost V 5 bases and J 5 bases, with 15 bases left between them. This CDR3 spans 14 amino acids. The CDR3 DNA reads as TGTGCCAGCAGCGTTACTAGGGTGAGGGAGACCCAGTACTTC. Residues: CASSVTRVRETQYF.

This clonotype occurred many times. The CDR3 DNA reads TGTGCCAGCAGCTCTACCTGGCGACAGTTCCCAGATACGCAGTATTTT. Its translation: CASSSTWRQFPDTQYF. This chain joins TRBV7-2 and TRBJ2-3; a weak D match, TRBD1 (5 bases). The CDR3 covers 16 residues. The germline V gene has CDR1 SGHTA and CDR2 FQGNSA. V lost 4 bases and J lost 4, with 18 bases in between. Supplemented by reference TRBV7-2 and TRBJ2-3, the full variable domain reads GAGVSQSPSNKVTEKGKDVELRCDPISGHTALYWYRQSLGQGLEFLIYFQGNSAPDKSGLPSDRFSAERTGGSVSTLTIQRTQQEDSAVYLCASSSTWRQFPDTQYFGPGTRLTVL.

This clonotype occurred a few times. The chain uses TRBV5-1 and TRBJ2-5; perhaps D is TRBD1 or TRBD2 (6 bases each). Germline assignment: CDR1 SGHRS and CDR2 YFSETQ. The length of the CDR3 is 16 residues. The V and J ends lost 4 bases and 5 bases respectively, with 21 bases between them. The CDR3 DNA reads TGCGCCAGCAGCCTCCAAAACACGGGGGCTGGGGAGACCCAGTACTTC. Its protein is CASSLQNTGAGETQYF.

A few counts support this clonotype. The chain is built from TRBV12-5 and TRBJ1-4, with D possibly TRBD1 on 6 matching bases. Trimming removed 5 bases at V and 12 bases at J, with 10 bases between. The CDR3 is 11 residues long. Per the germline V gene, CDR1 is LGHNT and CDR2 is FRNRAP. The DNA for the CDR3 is TGTGCTAGTGGTCTCCCAGGGGAACTGTTTTTT. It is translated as CASGLPGELFF. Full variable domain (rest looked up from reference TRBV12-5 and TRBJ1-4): DARVTQTPRHKVTEMGQEVTMRCQPILGHNTVFWYRQTMMQGLELLAYFRNRAPLDDSGMPKDRFSAEMPDATLATLKIQPSEPRDSAVYFCASGLPGELFFGSGTQLSVL.

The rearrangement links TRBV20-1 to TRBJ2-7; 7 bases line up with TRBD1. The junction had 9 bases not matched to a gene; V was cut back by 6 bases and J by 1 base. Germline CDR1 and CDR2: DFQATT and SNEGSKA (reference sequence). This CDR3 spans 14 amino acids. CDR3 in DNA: TGCAGTGCCCAGCCGAGACAGGGATCCTACGAGCAGTACTTC. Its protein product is CSAQPRQGSYEQYF.

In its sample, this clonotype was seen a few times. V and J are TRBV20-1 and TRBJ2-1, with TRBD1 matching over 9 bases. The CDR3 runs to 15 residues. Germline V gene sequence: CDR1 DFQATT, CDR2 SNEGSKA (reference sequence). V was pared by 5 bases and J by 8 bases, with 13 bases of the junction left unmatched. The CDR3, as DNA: TGCAGTGCTGGTCTTGGGACAGGGAGGTTGTATGAGCAGTTCTTC. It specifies CSAGLGTGRLYEQFF.

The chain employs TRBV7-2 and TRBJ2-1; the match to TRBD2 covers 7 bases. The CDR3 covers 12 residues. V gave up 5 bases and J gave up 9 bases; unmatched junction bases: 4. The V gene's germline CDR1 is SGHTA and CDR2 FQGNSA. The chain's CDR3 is CASSRPGGEQFF. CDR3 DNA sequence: TGTGCCAGCAGCCGACCGGGGGGTGAGCAGTTCTTC. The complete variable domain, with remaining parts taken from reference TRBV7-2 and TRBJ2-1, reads GAGVSQSPSNKVTEKGKDVELRCDPISGHTALYWYRQSLGQGLEFLIYFQGNSAPDKSGLPSDRFSAERTGGSVSTLTIQRTQQEDSAVYLCASSRPGGEQFFGPGTRLTVL.